This entry lists 10 T cell receptor beta chains sequenced from one sample in a study of Graves' ophthalmopathy and Graves' hyperthyroidism. Using RNA transcripts, the TCR beta CDR3 regions were amplified. The library came from an HTBI-primed first-round RT-PCR and a second-round multiplex PCR. Each CDR3 protein gets one entry after TCRdb re-called the multiplex PCR reads with MiXCR. The profile shows around 670,000 distinct CDR3 sequences, 35% to 50% of them singletons. Sequenced sample: peripheral blood. The receptors originated from an adult man with Graves' ophthalmopathy.

The sample holds many counts of this clonotype. The rearrangement joins TRBV7-9 to TRBJ1-3; D remains unclear. Germline assignment: CDR1 SEHNR and CDR2 FQNEAQ (reference sequence). Trimming removed 1 base from V and 4 bases from J, with 8 bases in between. This CDR3 is 14 amino acids long. The CDR3 reads CASSLEPIGNTIYF. In nucleotides, the CDR3 is TGTGCCAGCAGCTTAGAACCAATAGGAAACACCATATATTTT.

This clonotype appeared many times. The chain carries TRBV2 and TRBJ1-5; unclear D gene. With 6 bases removed from V and 5 bases from J, the gap between germline ends came to 14 bases. The CDR3 has 14 amino acids. CDR1 is SNHLY, CDR2 FYNNEI, per germline. The CDR3 nucleotides are TGTGCCAGCAGGGCGGGTGTGACTTATCAGCCCCAGCATTTT. It is translated as CASRAGVTYQPQHF.

The chain links TRBV15 to TRBJ2-1; D is unclear. Trimming took off 1 base at V and 9 bases at J, with 10 bases between the two ends. Per the germline V gene, CDR1 is LNHNV and CDR2 is YYDKDF (reference sequence). The CDR3 totals 13 residues. The CDR3 loop reads CATSRVVGFEQFF. Here the CDR3 DNA reads TGTGCCACCAGCAGAGTTGTCGGGTTTGAGCAGTTCTTC.

This chain connects TRBV6-1 to TRBJ1-2; D is unclear. Trimming removed 9 bases at V and 0 bases at J, with 11 bases between. This CDR3 has 13 amino acids. CDR1 is MNHNS and CDR2 is SASEGT in the germline V gene. Here the CDR3 DNA reads TGTGCCAGTTCGACGGCCCCTAACTATGGCTACACCTTC. This encodes CASSTAPNYGYTF.

The chain recombines TRBV24-1 with TRBJ1-5; 8 bases fit TRBD1. CDR1 is KGHDR, CDR2 SFDVKD, per germline. This CDR3 comprises 12 residues. V was clipped by 9 bases and J by 9 bases; unmatched bases: 6. CDR3 protein: CATGTGDGPQHF. The DNA of the CDR3 is TGTGCCACCGGGACAGGTGATGGGCCCCAGCATTTT.

As regards this clonotype: At one boundary the junction diverges from the germline segment, which might be a read error. This sequence joins TRBV7-9 and TRBJ2-7; 9 nucleotides match TRBD1. The J call may be wrong; the DNA end is better matched by TRBJ2-1. Germline loops: CDR1 SEHNR, CDR2 FQNEAQ (reference sequence). The CDR3 is made up of 13 amino acids. The CDR3 is CASSRTGAHEQFF. The DNA of the CDR3 is TGCGCCAGCAGCAGGACAGGGGCCCATGAGCAGTTCTTC.

This clonotype showed up just a few times. The chain links TRBV12-3 or TRBV12-4 to TRBJ1-1, with 8 bases lining up with TRBD1. With V trimmed by 6 bases and J by 4 bases, 13 bases remained unmatched. The CDR3 runs to 16 residues. CDR3 nucleotide sequence: TGTGCCAGCAGACACCTTTCAGGGGGCGCGGGCACTGAAGCTTTCTTT. Amino acid sequence: CASRHLSGGAGTEAFF.

There are many counts of this clonotype. This rearrangement joins TRBV2 to TRBJ1-2, with D possibly TRBD1 on 5 matching bases. The germline V gene encodes CDR1 SNHLY and CDR2 FYNNEI. CDR3 length: 14 amino acids. Trimming pared 7 bases from V and 6 bases from J, leaving 18 bases between. The CDR3 nucleotides read TGTGCCAGCACGGGACCTCAGCGGCTTCATGGCTACACCTTC. This sequence encodes CASTGPQRLHGYTF.

The sample holds a few counts of this clonotype. The rearrangement joins TRBV25-1 to TRBJ1-2; D perhaps matches TRBD1 (6 bases). Trimming took off 4 bases at V and 4 bases at J, with 13 bases between the two ends. Germline values: CDR1 MGHDK, CDR2 SYGVNS. This CDR3 region has 14 residues. CDR3 loop: CASSGPGTLYGYTF. The CDR3 DNA sequence: TGTGCCAGCAGTGGACCCGGGACACTCTATGGCTACACCTTC.

The chain uses TRBV25-1 and TRBJ2-7; TRBD1 is a possible D gene (5 bases). Trimming left V 6 bases short and J 2 bases short, with 14 bases between. In germline, CDR1 is MGHDK, CDR2 SYGVNS. CDR3 length: 14 amino acids. The CDR3 is CASSLGYRTYEQYF. DNA for the CDR3: TGTGCCAGCAGCTTAGGTTACAGGACCTACGAGCAGTACTTC.